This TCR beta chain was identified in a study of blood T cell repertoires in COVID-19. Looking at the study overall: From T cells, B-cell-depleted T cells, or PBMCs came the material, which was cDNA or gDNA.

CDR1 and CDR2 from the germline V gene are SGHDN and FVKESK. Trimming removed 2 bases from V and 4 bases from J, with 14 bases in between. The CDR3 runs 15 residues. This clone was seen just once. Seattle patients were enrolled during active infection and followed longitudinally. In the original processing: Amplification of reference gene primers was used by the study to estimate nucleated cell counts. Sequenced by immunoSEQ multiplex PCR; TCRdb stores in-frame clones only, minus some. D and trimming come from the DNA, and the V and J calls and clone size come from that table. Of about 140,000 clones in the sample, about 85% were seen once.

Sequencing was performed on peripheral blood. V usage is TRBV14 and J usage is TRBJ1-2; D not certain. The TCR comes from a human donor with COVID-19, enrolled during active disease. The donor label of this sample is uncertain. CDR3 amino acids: CASSQHRGISYGYTF. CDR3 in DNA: TGTGCCAGCAGCCAACACCGCGGGATCTCCTATGGCTACACCTTC.